These 3 T cell receptor beta chains share one sample of origin, sequenced in a study of post-analysis software for immune sequencing data. Study-wide results and caveats: Patients showed TRBV5-6, TRBV5-1 and TRBV20-1 among a few TRBV segments more frequent than in controls.

These receptors have no identified antigens. The authors incorporated unique molecular identifiers into the TCR beta cDNA libraries. TCRdb re-derived calls from the PCR reads in MiXCR, one entry per CDR3 protein. This table has 380,000 or so distinct CDR3 sequences, around 37% appearing once. Sequenced: blood. The receptors originated from a girl aged 5 to 17 with multiple sclerosis.

The CDR3 loop reads CASNPGQVSTNEKLFF. As DNA, the CDR3 is TGTGCCAGCAATCCAGGACAGGTATCAACTAATGAAAAACTGTTTTTT. This sequence joins TRBV28 and TRBJ1-4, with 7 bases that match TRBD1. Losses at the gene ends were 7 bases for V and 0 bases for J; bases not matched to a gene: 8. Germline CDR1 and CDR2: MDHEN and SYDVKM. The CDR3 consists of 16 residues.

The chain combines TRBV15 with TRBJ2-7; D gene unclear. CDR1 and CDR2 from the germline V gene are LNHNV and YYDKDF (reference sequence). The CDR3 runs to 14 residues. V was cut by 0 bases and J by 5 bases, with 11 bases left in between. CDR3 in DNA: TGTGCCACCAGCAGAGATCTTGGTGCGCACGAGCAGTACTTC. Translating it yields CATSRDLGAHEQYF. The full variable domain, rest sourced from reference TRBV15 and TRBJ2-7, is DAMVIQNPRYQVTQFGKPVTLSCSQTLNHNVMYWYQQKSSQAPKLLFHYYDKDFNNEADTPDNFQSRRPNTSFCFLDIRSPGLGDTAMYLCATSRDLGAHEQYFGPGTRLTVT.

The chain has TRBV28 and TRBJ1-5; D is uncertain. Germline V gene sequence: CDR1 MDHEN, CDR2 SYDVKM. CDR3 size: 12 residues. V was pared by 6 bases and J by 0 bases, with 3 bases between. For the CDR3, the DNA is TGTGCCAGCAGCGGTAGCAATCAGCCCCAGCATTTT. Its translation: CASSGSNQPQHF.